Below, one T cell receptor (beta chain) is given with its context. Its antigen is still unknown. The data stem from a study of molecular identifiers for immune sequencing clone quantification. Findings and limits, study-wide: Jurkat TCR RNA spiked in from one cell reportedly remained identifiable amid about a million naive cells. Clones above 20 RNA copies held over 98% of effector molecules, under 1% in naive cells.

This CDR3 region has 18 residues. Germline V gene lookup returns CDR1 MGHRA and CDR2 YSYEKL. V lost 2 bases and J 0 bases, leaving 14 bases between the germline ends. TCRdb processed the PCR reads anew with MiXCR; each CDR3 protein has one entry. The table includes approximately 550,000 distinct CDR3 sequences, roughly 23% detected once. Naive CD8 libraries were made from 20,000 to 1,000,000 sorted cells, and they used 10%, 30% or 50% RNA. Material for sequencing was naive CD8+ T cells from blood, with Jurkat cell RNA spiked in. Subset meaning: FACS-sorted CD8+CD4-CCR7+CD45RA+ naive T cells. J is TRBJ1-6 and V is TRBV4-1, with D perhaps matching TRBD1 (5 bases). The sequence came from a human donor in good health. Some libraries in this study had Jurkat cell RNA spiked in. The CDR3 sequence: CASSQRTIGGSYNSPLHF. In nucleotides, the CDR3 is TGCGCCAGCAGCCAACGGACTATTGGGGGCTCCTATAATTCACCCCTCCACTTT.